Shown below are 22 T cell receptor beta chains from a single sample sequenced in a study of response to subunit inactivated influenza vaccine. TCRdb processed the RT-PCR reads anew with MiXCR; each CDR3 protein has one entry. The sample gives hundreds of thousands of distinct CDR3 sequences, 25% of which show up once; approximately 1.9% is in the top ten. Sequenced material: CD4+ T cells sorted from PBMCs, taken less than 6 days after vaccination. The receptors here all came from a man in his fifties or sixties who received an inactivated influenza vaccine.

The rearrangement uses TRBV21-1 and TRBJ2-1; the D call of TRBD1 is as the table states it, not checked on the DNA. TRBV21-1 is listed as a pseudogene. This CDR3 spans 16 amino acids. CDR3: CASSKVRDRDYNEQFF. CDR3 nucleotide sequence: TGTGCCAGCAGCAAAGTCCGAGACAGGGACTACAATGAGCAGTTCTTC.

This clonotype was counted between two and nine times. The V gene is TRBV6-2 or TRBV6-3, the J gene TRBJ2-1; 9 bases match TRBD2. Germline CDR1 reads MNHEY; CDR2 reads SVGEGT. The V gene end was trimmed by 1 base and the J gene end by 9 bases; junction bases not matched to a gene: 7. The CDR3 sequence is 15 residues long. CDR3 nucleotides: TGTGCCAGCAGTTACTACTTGGCGGGGGGGTTTGAGCAGTTCTTC. It encodes CASSYYLAGGFEQFF.

This clonotype was counted a few times. V gene TRBV21-1 combines with J gene TRBJ2-7; the table's TRBD1 call for D was not verified on the DNA. TRBV21-1 is labeled a pseudogene. The CDR3 is 13 residues long. The CDR3: CASRKGRANEQYF. For the CDR3, the DNA is TGTGCCAGCAGAAAAGGCAGGGCCAACGAGCAGTACTTC.

The rearrangement links TRBV11-2 to TRBJ2-2; D is perhaps TRBD2 (5 bases). Trimming cost V 1 base and J 9 bases, with 15 bases left between them. This CDR3 comprises 15 residues. Germline V gene sequence: CDR1 SGHAT, CDR2 FQNNGV. The CDR3 bases are TGTGCCAGCAGCTTAGGACTACCCGGACCTCGGGAGCTGTTTTTT. As protein: CASSLGLPGPRELFF.

The table lists this clonotype with many counts. The chain links TRBV7-2 to TRBJ2-2; the D gene is possibly TRBD1 (6 bases). V lost 4 bases and J lost 5, with 14 bases in between. Germline V CDR1 and CDR2: SGHTA, FQGNSA. The CDR3 totals 15 residues. The CDR3 region is CASSSLGAGTGELFF. CDR3 bases: TGTGCCAGCAGCTCATTGGGGGCAGGGACCGGGGAGCTGTTTTTT.

This chain links TRBV6-1 with TRBJ2-7, with a tentative D call TRBD1 (6 bases). The germline gives CDR1 MNHNS, CDR2 SASEGT. The CDR3 spans 18 residues. V gave up 6 bases and J gave up 0 bases, with 24 bases separating them. The CDR3 region is CASRPDSGAGASSYEQYF. The CDR3 DNA reads TGTGCCAGCAGGCCGGACAGTGGAGCTGGAGCGAGCTCCTACGAGCAGTACTTC.

V gene TRBV20-1 combines with J gene TRBJ1-1; D not certain. The germline V gene has CDR1 DFQATT and CDR2 SNEGSKA (reference sequence). The CDR3 has 11 amino acids. Between the trimmed V and J ends, which lost 6 bases and 11 bases, there was a span of 16 bases. CDR3 sequence reads: CSARADGGAFF. CDR3 nucleotides: TGCAGTGCGCGAGCGGACGGTGGTGCTTTCTTT.

The V gene is TRBV6-2 or TRBV6-3, the J gene TRBJ1-2; D perhaps matches TRBD1 (6 bases). This CDR3 is built from 13 residues. Germline values: CDR1 MNHEY, CDR2 SVGEGT. V shed 5 bases and J shed 8 bases, with 15 bases lying between them. CDR3 coding DNA: TGTGCCAGCAGTAATACAGGGTTCGGCGGCTACACCTTC. This gives the protein CASSNTGFGGYTF.

This clonotype was picked up many times. The genes are TRBV24-1 and TRBJ2-6; D not certain. Germline lookup yields CDR1 KGHDR and CDR2 SFDVKD. This CDR3 contains 15 residues. Trimming cost V 9 bases and J 0 bases, with 11 bases left between them. The CDR3 here is CATGELSSGANVLTF. The CDR3 bases are TGTGCCACCGGCGAACTGAGCTCTGGGGCCAACGTCCTGACTTTC.

This clonotype occurred a few times. The V call is TRBV29-1, the J call TRBJ2-1; TRBD1 agrees at 8 bases. Per the germline V gene, CDR1 is SQVTM and CDR2 is ANQGSEA. With V trimmed by 2 bases and J by 8 bases, 17 bases remained unmatched. This CDR3 comprises 17 residues. This CDR3 reads CSVERSRQGYSFYEQFF. CDR3 coding DNA: TGCAGCGTTGAAAGATCAAGACAGGGGTATTCTTTCTATGAGCAGTTCTTC.

This clonotype has only a few counts. The rearrangement uses TRBV5-1 and TRBJ1-1, with 12 bases that match TRBD1. The CDR3 is 15 amino acids. Losses at the gene ends were 4 bases for V and 1 base for J; bases not matched to a gene: 2. The germline V gene encodes CDR1 SGHRS and CDR2 YFSETQ. The CDR3 region is CASSKGQGANTEAFF. Here the CDR3 DNA reads TGCGCCAGCAGCAAGGGACAGGGGGCGAACACTGAAGCTTTCTTT.

The V call is TRBV27, the J call TRBJ1-1, with a tentative D call TRBD1 (5 bases). The germline V gene encodes CDR1 MNHEY and CDR2 SMNVEV (reference sequence). The CDR3 has 16 residues. Trimming cost V 8 bases and J 4 bases, with 23 bases left between them. This CDR3 is CASAERGSGVGTEAFF. CDR3 DNA sequence: TGTGCCAGCGCAGAAAGGGGATCCGGTGTCGGCACTGAAGCTTTCTTT.

This clonotype was detected only a few times. The V call is TRBV28, the J call TRBJ2-7; tentatively, D is TRBD2 (5 bases). The ends were cut back, 5 bases at V and 8 bases at J, with 7 bases in the middle. This CDR3 contains 10 residues. Germline V lookup: CDR1 MDHEN, CDR2 SYDVKM. The CDR3 region has the DNA TGTGCCAGCAGTACGGGGAAGCAGTACTTC. It codes for CASSTGKQYF. Based on the CDR3 plus reference TRBV28 and TRBJ2-7, the full variable domain is DVKVTQSSRYLVKRTGEKVFLECVQDMDHENMFWYRQDPGLGLRLIYFSYDVKMKEKGDIPEGYSVSREKKERFSLILESASTNQTSMYLCASSTGKQYFGPGTRLTVT.

The rearrangement uses TRBV7-3 and TRBJ2-3; 8 positions match TRBD2. CDR1 and CDR2 (germline): SGHTA, FQGTGA. The CDR3 is 15 residues long. The J segment lost 1 base and the V segment lost 5 bases, leaving 5 bases of the junction unmatched. The CDR3, as DNA: TGTGCCAGCAGCGCCACTAGCGGACGCACAGATACGCAGTATTTT. It specifies CASSATSGRTDTQYF. Together with reference TRBV7-3 and TRBJ2-3, the CDR3 gives the full variable domain: GAGVSQTPSNKVTEKGKYVELRCDPISGHTALYWYRQSLGQGPEFLIYFQGTGAADDSGLPNDRFFAVRPEGSVSTLKIQRTERGDSAVYLCASSATSGRTDTQYFGPGTRLTVL.

The chain links TRBV5-1 to TRBJ2-3, with TRBD2 matching 8 bases. Germline CDR1 SGHRS, CDR2 YFSETQ. The trim removed 4 bases at V and 2 bases at J, leaving 9 bases unmatched. The CDR3 totals 16 residues. CDR3 residues: CASSLTSGSYTDTQYF. The CDR3 DNA sequence: TGCGCCAGCAGCCTTACTAGCGGCAGTTACACAGATACGCAGTATTTT.

The chain joins TRBV24-1 to TRBJ2-1; TRBD1 aligns across 8 bases. In germline, CDR1 is KGHDR, CDR2 SFDVKD. This CDR3 spans 15 amino acids. V was pared by 4 bases and J by 5 bases, with 6 bases of the junction left unmatched. The CDR3 reads CATSERQGSHNEQFF. The CDR3 DNA is TGTGCCACCAGTGAGAGACAGGGGAGTCACAATGAGCAGTTCTTC.

This clonotype was detected many times. The gene calls are TRBV10-3 and TRBJ2-3; the D is unclear. V lost 4 bases, J lost 2 bases, and 4 bases lay in between. Germline loops: CDR1 ENHRY, CDR2 SYGVKD. The CDR3 has 12 residues. DNA of the CDR3: TGTGCCATCAGTGGGAACACAGATACGCAGTATTTT. Its protein is CAISGNTDTQYF.

The CDR3 loop is CASSLSGSGGNIQYF. The CDR3 nucleotides read TGTGCCAGCAGCCTTAGCGGGAGTGGCGGAAACATTCAGTACTTC. The rearrangement links TRBV12-3 or TRBV12-4 to TRBJ2-4, with 9 bases aligning to TRBD2. There are 15 residues in the CDR3. The V segment lost 6 bases and the J segment 6 bases; nucleotides outside the gene matches: 9.

This clonotype was observed at least ten times. An end of the junction does not agree with germline; a read error may underlie this. This chain connects TRBV7-2 to TRBJ1-4; TRBD1 might be the D (6 bases). CDR3 size: 14 residues. The germline gives CDR1 SGHTA, CDR2 FQGNSA. As DNA, the CDR3 is TGCGCCAGCAGCTTACAGGGAACTAATGAAAAACTGTTTTTT. It is translated as CASSLQGTNEKLFF.

This clonotype has just a few counts. V is TRBV20-1 and J is TRBJ2-1; D not certain. Per germline, CDR1 DFQATT and CDR2 SNEGSKA (reference sequence). The CDR3 sequence is 12 residues long. V lost 7 bases, J lost 8 bases, and 15 bases lay in between. DNA of the CDR3: TGCAGTGAGGCCGGCCTCCGGGATGAGCAGTTCTTC. Amino acid sequence: CSEAGLRDEQFF.

This clonotype was counted only a few times. This chain joins TRBV28 and TRBJ2-7; 10 positions agree with TRBD1. This CDR3 contains 17 residues. Germline CDR1 is MDHEN and CDR2 is SYDVKM. Unmatched junction bases numbered 11, after V lost 4 bases and J lost 2 bases. CDR3 protein: CASSYHGGTGDTYEQYF. The CDR3 bases are TGTGCCAGCAGTTATCATGGGGGGACAGGGGACACCTACGAGCAGTACTTC.

This clonotype showed up just a few times. This chain joins TRBV20-1 and TRBJ2-3, with 8 bases lining up with TRBD2. V was pared by 4 bases and J by 3 bases, with 12 bases of the junction left unmatched. The CDR3 has 16 residues. Germline CDR1 DFQATT, CDR2 SNEGSKA (reference sequence). The CDR3 protein is CSAKSSSGGITDTQYF. The CDR3 coding sequence is TGCAGTGCTAAGAGTTCCAGCGGGGGAATTACAGATACGCAGTATTTT.